The 9 T cell receptor beta chains presented below share a single source sample, sequenced in a study of T cells expressing NK-cell markers. Each CDR3 protein gets one entry in TCRdb, which reprocessed the 5' RACE reads and gives no DNA. This sample's table has about 150,000 distinct CDR3 sequences. Sequenced: blood T cells: a sorted CD56 or NKG2C T cell subset, CD4+ or CD8+ T cells, or bulk PBMC T cells (not recorded which). These receptors came from a woman in her fifties or sixties in good health.

V gene TRBV7-6 combines with J gene TRBJ1-4; TCRdb returns TRBD1, unconfirmable since there is no DNA. Germline V CDR1 and CDR2: SGHVS, FNYEAQ. The CDR3 contains 15 residues. This CDR3 reads CASSPGLGLEEKLFF.

J is TRBJ2-5 and V is TRBV25-1; checking the TCRdb D call of TRBD2 is not possible without DNA. The CDR3 length is 14 residues. Per the germline V gene, CDR1 is MGHDK and CDR2 is SYGVNS. The CDR3 here is CASQGTSDIETQYF.

Here the CDR3 reads CSVEDVSYEQYF. The chain has TRBV29-1 and TRBJ2-7. Germline V gives CDR1 SQVTM, CDR2 ANQGSEA. The CDR3 extends over 12 amino acids.

The chain joins TRBV7-9 to TRBJ2-1; without DNA, the TCRdb call of TRBD1 cannot be checked. Germline loops: CDR1 SEHNR, CDR2 FQNEAQ (reference sequence). The CDR3 sequence is 12 residues long. CDR3 amino acids: CASGRRGDEQFF.

The rearrangement uses TRBV5-1 and TRBJ2-2. CDR1 is SGHRS and CDR2 is YFSETQ in the germline V gene. CDR3 length: 12 residues. The CDR3 spells CASSNTGELFFF.

The rearrangement uses TRBV5-6 and TRBJ2-1. Germline-derived CDR1 and CDR2 are SGHDT and YYEEEE. The CDR3 is made up of 14 amino acids. The CDR3 sequence is CASSLAVSYNEQFF. Full variable domain (outside the CDR3, taken from reference TRBV5-6 and TRBJ2-1): DAGVTQSPTHLIKTRGQQVTLRCSPKSGHDTVSWYQQALGQGPQFIFQYYEEEERQRGNFPDRFSGHQFPNYSSELNVNALLLGDSALYLCASSLAVSYNEQFFGPGTRLTVL.

The V call is TRBV3-1, the J call TRBJ2-1; TCRdb indicates TRBD2, and absent DNA this call remains unverified. The CDR3 runs 13 residues. CDR1 is LGHDT, CDR2 YNNKEL, per germline (reference sequence). CDR3 in amino acids: CASSEDFNNEQFF.

The CDR3 protein is CASSPRAVETQYF. J is TRBJ2-5 and V is TRBV6-5; the D call from TCRdb, TRBD1, cannot be confirmed without DNA. The CDR3 runs to 13 residues. CDR1 and CDR2 (germline): MNHEY, SVGAGI.

The rearrangement uses TRBV4-1 and TRBJ2-7; TCRdb calls TRBD2, which cannot be checked without DNA. This CDR3 region has 16 residues. Germline CDR1 MGHRA, CDR2 YSYEKL. CDR3 loop: CASSQGLAGGSYEQYF.